This T cell receptor (beta chain) appears in the sequencing data of a study of graft-versus-host responses after intestinal transplantation. Study in general: All recipients were transplanted with multivisceral, liver-intestinal, or isolated intestinal grafts. Notes on the study in general: The marrow of recipients harbored GvH clones, and ileum or blood showed some of them first. Graft-donor T cell macrochimerism coincided with high graft-versus-host to host-versus-graft clonal ratios in allografts.

Researchers placed 200,000 CFSE-labeled responder cells in culture with 200,000 irradiated, violet-dye-labeled stimulator cells. Profiled with immunoSEQ multiplex PCR; TCRdb holds only in-frame clones, not every one. The sample consists of some 22,000 clones, around 56% of them appearing once. This CDR3 spans 15 amino acids. Germline CDR1 and CDR2: SGHRS and YFSETQ. Germline trimming cut 0 bases from V and 5 bases from J; bases unmatched to any gene: 4. The V and J genes are TRBV5-1 and TRBJ2-5; 10 nucleotides align to TRBD2. The clonotype originates from a human patient who received an intestinal transplant. The specimen was alloreactive CD4+ T cells from a mixed lymphocyte reaction culture, collected before intestinal transplant. Subset given: CFSE-low proliferating T cells sorted from approximately six-day pre-transplant mixed lymphocyte reaction (GvH or HvG direction). The CDR3, as DNA: TGCGCCAGCAGCTTGGGAGCGGGAGGGCCGGAGACCCAGTACTTC. It codes for CASSLGAGGPETQYF.